Reported below is one TCR beta chain. This sample was included in a study of T-cell reconstitution after alpha-beta-depleted transplantation in children. J gave up 1 base and V 3 bases, and 12 bases lay outside the gene matches. CDR3 size: 18 residues. Germline V CDR1 and CDR2: SGHRS, YFSETQ. Unique molecular identifiers were incorporated into the prepared TCRbeta library. TCRdb reprocessed the PCR reads with MiXCR, giving one entry per CDR3 protein. Among 190,000 or so distinct CDR3 sequences listed, more than 6.5% were seen once. This sequence was found in a human donor who donated a stem cell graft to a child with Wiskott-Aldrich syndrome. The sample here was PBMCs from the stem cell graft donor, taken from the stem cell graft. The rearrangement uses TRBV5-1 and TRBJ1-1; 10 positions agree with TRBD1. The CDR3 nucleotides are TGCGCCAGCAGCTCCGGGACAGGGGCCACCCTCAGGAACACTGAAGCTTTCTTT. It is translated as CASSSGTGATLRNTEAFF. The variable domain in full, completed from reference TRBV5-1 and TRBJ1-1, reads KAGVTQTPRYLIKTRGQQVTLSCSPISGHRSVSWYQQTPGQGLQFLFEYFSETQRNKGNFPGRFSGRQFSNSRSEMNVSTLELGDSALYLCASSSGTGATLRNTEAFFGQGTRLTVV.